These 18 T cell receptor beta chains were all obtained from the same sample, sequenced in a study of blood T cell repertoires in COVID-19. Clones were read by immunoSEQ multiplex PCR, and TCRdb kept only the in-frame ones, dropping some. The table lists approximately 200,000 clones, roughly 90% of them singletons. The sequenced sample was PBMCs or T cells enriched from blood (not recorded which). The source is a young woman who had been exposed to COVID-19.

The chain carries TRBV27 and TRBJ1-1, with 7 nucleotides matching TRBD1. V shed 6 bases and J 1 base; nucleotides not matched to a gene: 5. This CDR3 is built from 14 residues. Germline CDR1 and CDR2: MNHEY and SMNVEV (reference sequence). The CDR3 bases are TGTGCCAGCAGGCCAGGGGGATCGAACACTGAAGCTTTCTTT. Translated, it gives CASRPGGSNTEAFF.

The V gene is TRBV29-1, the J gene TRBJ1-5; unclear D gene. V was trimmed by 4 bases and J by 5 bases, leaving 3 bases between them. Germline loops: CDR1 SQVTM, CDR2 ANQGSEA. The CDR3 contains 10 residues. The CDR3 loop is CSVGDQPQHF. Here the CDR3 DNA reads TGCAGCGTTGGAGATCAGCCCCAGCATTTT.

The J gene is TRBJ1-6, the V gene TRBV27; D might be TRBD1 (6 bases). The CDR3 runs 15 residues. Deletions cut 8 bases from V and 7 bases from J, with 18 bases between. Germline V gene data show CDR1 as MNHEY and CDR2 as SMNVEV (reference sequence). The CDR3 loop is CASALEVGGNSPLHF. The CDR3 region has the DNA TGTGCCAGCGCCCTCGAGGTAGGGGGAAATTCACCCCTCCACTTT.

The V gene is TRBV19, the J gene TRBJ1-2; a weak D match, TRBD1 (6 bases). In germline, CDR1 is LNHDA, CDR2 SQIVND (reference sequence). The CDR3 has 13 residues. Trimming took 5 bases from V and 8 from J, leaving 15 bases between them. The CDR3 DNA is TGTGCCAGTAGTCACGGGACACCCCTAGGCTACACCTTC. Translated, it gives CASSHGTPLGYTF.

In nucleotides, the CDR3 is TGCGCCAGCAGTAAAGGACTAGCGGGGGCCTACGAGCAGTACTTC. Encoded protein: CASSKGLAGAYEQYF. The chain joins TRBV5-1 to TRBJ2-7; TRBD2 matches at 13 bases. Unmatched junction bases numbered 4, after V lost 5 bases and J lost 2 bases. CDR1 is SGHRS and CDR2 is YFSETQ in the germline V gene. The CDR3 runs 15 residues.

The J gene is TRBJ1-5, the V gene TRBV2, with 7 bases that match TRBD1. Germline CDR1 is SNHLY and CDR2 is FYNNEI. This CDR3 contains 15 residues. J was trimmed by 9 bases and V by 2 bases; bases with no gene match: 10. CDR3 DNA sequence: TGTGCCAGCAGTGAAACCCGACAGGGTGGAGGGCCCCAGCATTTT. Protein sequence: CASSETRQGGGPQHF.

The genes are TRBV5-6 and TRBJ1-5; no firm D call. Germline V CDR1 and CDR2: SGHDT, YYEEEE. The CDR3 loop spans 15 amino acids. V lost 2 bases and J lost 4, with 13 bases in between. The CDR3 DNA sequence: TGTGCCAGCAGCTTCAGATGGGCTGGGAATCAGCCCCAGCATTTT. Its protein product is CASSFRWAGNQPQHF.

The rearrangement uses TRBV11-2 and TRBJ2-3; 8 nucleotides line up with TRBD2. CDR3 size: 17 residues. Per the germline V gene, CDR1 is SGHAT and CDR2 is FQNNGV. V lost 0 bases to trimming and J lost 4 bases; unmatched junction nucleotides: 9. This chain's CDR3 is CASSLDSASAGADTQYF. In DNA form, the CDR3 reads TGTGCCAGCAGCTTAGACTCGGCGTCAGCGGGGGCAGATACGCAGTATTTT.

The chain has TRBV9 and TRBJ2-1; 8 positions match TRBD2. This CDR3 spans 15 amino acids. CDR1 is SGDLS and CDR2 is YYNGEE in the germline V gene. V was clipped by 4 bases and J by 6 bases; unmatched bases: 9. The CDR3 here is CASSPGLAVINEQFF. CDR3 DNA: TGTGCCAGCAGCCCCGGACTAGCAGTTATCAATGAGCAGTTCTTC.

The chain uses TRBV2 and TRBJ1-2, with D unresolved. The germline V and J ends were trimmed by 4 bases and 8 bases, with 5 bases remaining between them. The V gene's germline CDR1 is SNHLY and CDR2 FYNNEI. The CDR3 spans 10 residues. The CDR3 DNA follows: TGTGCCAGCAGTGCCCGGGGCTACACCTTC. This codes for CASSARGYTF. The entire variable domain, with the rest obtained from reference TRBV2 and TRBJ1-2, is as follows: EPEVTQTPSHQVTQMGQEVILRCVPISNHLYFYWYRQILGQKVEFLVSFYNNEISEKSEIFDDQFSVERPDGSNFTLKIRSTKLEDSAMYFCASSARGYTFGSGTRLTVV.

The count of this clone is one. The chain employs TRBV29-1 and TRBJ1-1; D uncertain. This CDR3 has 12 residues. CDR1 is SQVTM, CDR2 ANQGSEA, per germline. V shed 3 bases and J shed 1 base, with 6 bases lying between them. The CDR3 spells CSVDERNTEAFF. CDR3 sequence (DNA): TGCAGCGTTGACGAGAGGAACACTGAAGCTTTCTTT. The entire variable domain, with the rest obtained from reference TRBV29-1 and TRBJ1-1, is as follows: SAVISQKPSRDICQRGTSLTIQCQVDSQVTMMFWYRQQPGQSLTLIATANQGSEATYESGFVIDKFPISRPNLTFSTLTVSNMSPEDSSIYLCSVDERNTEAFFGQGTRLTVV.

The gene calls are TRBV18 and TRBJ2-1, with D possibly being TRBD2 (6 bases). Per germline, CDR1 KGHSH and CDR2 LQKENI. The CDR3 runs 14 residues. V lost 4 bases to trimming and J lost 8 bases, with 15 bases between them. CDR3 protein: CASSRGVLADEQFF. The CDR3 nucleotides are TGTGCCAGCTCACGGGGGGTATTAGCGGATGAGCAGTTCTTC.

About this clone itself: This same CDR3 is encoded by further DNA sequences in the sample. The V and J genes are TRBV11-3 and TRBJ1-1, with TRBD1 matching 7 bases. This CDR3 has 14 residues. V was pared by 3 bases and J by 2 bases, with 3 bases of the junction left unmatched. The germline V gene encodes CDR1 SGHNT and CDR2 YENEEA. This chain's CDR3 is CASSFGGGNTEAFF. The CDR3 coding sequence is TGTGCCAGCAGCTTTGGAGGGGGCAACACTGAAGCTTTCTTT.

The rearrangement uses TRBV11-2 and TRBJ2-2, with 10 nucleotides matching TRBD2. V lost 7 bases and J lost 0; bases outside the gene matches: 11. This CDR3 is 18 amino acids long. Germline-derived CDR1 and CDR2 are SGHAT and FQNNGV. The DNA of the CDR3 is TGTGCCAGCAAGAGGGGTCTAGCGGGGGCCGCGAACACCGGGGAGCTGTTTTTT. It translates to CASKRGLAGAANTGELFF.

This rearrangement joins TRBV9 to TRBJ2-1; D might be TRBD2 (5 bases). Per the germline V gene, CDR1 is SGDLS and CDR2 is YYNGEE. Trimming pared 2 bases from V and 5 bases from J, leaving 8 bases between. CDR3 length: 13 residues. The CDR3 nucleotides are TGTGCCAGCAGCGTCGGACTTCACAATGAGCAGTTCTTC. Translating gives CASSVGLHNEQFF.

This sequence joins TRBV5-1 and TRBJ1-2; D may be TRBD1 (6 bases). Germline assignment: CDR1 SGHRS and CDR2 YFSETQ. The V gene lost 0 bases and the J gene lost 6 bases, with 15 bases spanning the gap. This CDR3 spans 15 amino acids. The CDR3 DNA reads as TGCGCCAGCAGCTTGGCGACAGGAAATCTTCATGGCTACACCTTC. This gives the protein CASSLATGNLHGYTF.

The count of this clone is one. This sequence joins TRBV5-4 and TRBJ2-2; D is unresolved. The CDR3 is 11 residues long. Per the germline V gene, CDR1 is SGHNT and CDR2 is YYREEE (reference sequence). Trimming took off 7 bases at V and 8 bases at J, with 9 bases between the two ends. The CDR3 loop is CASGIGGELFF. CDR3 DNA sequence: TGTGCCAGCGGCATTGGTGGGGAGCTGTTTTTT.

The chain couples TRBV10-3 to TRBJ2-2; D uncertain. The germline gives CDR1 ENHRY, CDR2 SYGVKD. V lost 3 bases and J lost 2, with 7 bases in between. The length of the CDR3 is 14 residues. The CDR3 is CAISEQLNTGELFF. The CDR3 nucleotides are TGTGCCATCAGTGAACAGCTCAACACCGGGGAGCTGTTTTTT.